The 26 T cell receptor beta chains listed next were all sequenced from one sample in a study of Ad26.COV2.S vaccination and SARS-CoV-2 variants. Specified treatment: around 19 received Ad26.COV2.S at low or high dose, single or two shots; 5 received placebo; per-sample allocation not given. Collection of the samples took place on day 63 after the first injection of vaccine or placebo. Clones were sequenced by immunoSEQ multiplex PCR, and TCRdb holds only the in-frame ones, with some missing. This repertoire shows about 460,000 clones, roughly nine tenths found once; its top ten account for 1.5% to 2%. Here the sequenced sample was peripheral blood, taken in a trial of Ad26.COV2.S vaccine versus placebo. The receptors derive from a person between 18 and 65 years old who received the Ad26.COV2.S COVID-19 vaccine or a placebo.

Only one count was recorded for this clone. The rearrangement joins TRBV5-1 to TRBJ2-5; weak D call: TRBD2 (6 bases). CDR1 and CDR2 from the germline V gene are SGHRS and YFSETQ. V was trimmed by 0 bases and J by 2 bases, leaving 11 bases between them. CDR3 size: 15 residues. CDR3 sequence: CASSLVPSGQETQYF. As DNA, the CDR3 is TGCGCCAGCAGCTTGGTTCCCAGCGGGCAAGAGACCCAGTACTTC.

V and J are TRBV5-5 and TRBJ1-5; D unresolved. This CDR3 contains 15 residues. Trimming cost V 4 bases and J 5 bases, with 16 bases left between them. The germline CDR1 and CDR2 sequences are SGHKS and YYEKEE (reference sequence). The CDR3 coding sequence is TGTGCCAGCAGCCATGACACTACGCCCTATCAGCCCCAGCATTTT. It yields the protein CASSHDTTPYQPQHF. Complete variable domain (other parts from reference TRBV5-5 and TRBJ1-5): DAGVTQSPTHLIKTRGQQVTLRCSPISGHKSVSWYQQVLGQGPQFIFQYYEKEERGRGNFPDRFSARQFPNYSSELNVNALLLGDSALYLCASSHDTTPYQPQHFGDGTRLSIL.

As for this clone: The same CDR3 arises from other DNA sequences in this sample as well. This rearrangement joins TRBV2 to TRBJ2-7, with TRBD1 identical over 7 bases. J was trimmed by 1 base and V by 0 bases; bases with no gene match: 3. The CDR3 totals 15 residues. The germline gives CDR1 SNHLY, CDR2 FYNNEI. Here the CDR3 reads CASSEAAGGSYEQYF. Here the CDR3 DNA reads TGTGCCAGCAGTGAAGCGGCAGGGGGTTCCTACGAGCAGTACTTC.

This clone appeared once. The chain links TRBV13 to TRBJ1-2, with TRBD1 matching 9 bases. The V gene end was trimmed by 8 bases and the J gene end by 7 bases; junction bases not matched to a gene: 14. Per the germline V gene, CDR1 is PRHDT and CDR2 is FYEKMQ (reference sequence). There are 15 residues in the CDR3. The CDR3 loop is CASGRLGTGNGGYTF. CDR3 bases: TGTGCCAGCGGCCGACTTGGGACAGGGAACGGTGGCTACACCTTC.

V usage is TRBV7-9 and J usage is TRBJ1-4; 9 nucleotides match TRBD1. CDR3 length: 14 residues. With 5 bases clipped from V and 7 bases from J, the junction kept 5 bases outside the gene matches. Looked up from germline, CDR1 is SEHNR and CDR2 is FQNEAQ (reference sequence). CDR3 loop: CASSRGQGPEKLFF. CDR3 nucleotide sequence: TGTGCCAGCAGCCGGGGACAGGGCCCTGAAAAACTGTTTTTT.

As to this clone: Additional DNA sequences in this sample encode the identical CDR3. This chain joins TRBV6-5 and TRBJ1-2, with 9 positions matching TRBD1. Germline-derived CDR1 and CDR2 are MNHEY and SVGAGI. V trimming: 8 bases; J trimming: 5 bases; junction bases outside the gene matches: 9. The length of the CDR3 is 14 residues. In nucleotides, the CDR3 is TGTGCCAGCCGGGGGACAGGGAGGAATTATGGCTACACCTTC. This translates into CASRGTGRNYGYTF.

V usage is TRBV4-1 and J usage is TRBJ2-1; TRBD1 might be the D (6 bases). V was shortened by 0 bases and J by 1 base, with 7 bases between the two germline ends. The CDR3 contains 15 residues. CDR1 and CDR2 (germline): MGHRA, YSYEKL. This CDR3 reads CASSQEQGSYNEQFF. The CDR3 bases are TGCGCCAGCAGCCAAGAGCAGGGGTCCTACAATGAGCAGTTCTTC.

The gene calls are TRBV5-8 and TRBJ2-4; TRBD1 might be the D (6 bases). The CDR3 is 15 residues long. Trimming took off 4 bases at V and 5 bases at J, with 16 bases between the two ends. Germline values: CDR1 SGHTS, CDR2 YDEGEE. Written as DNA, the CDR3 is TGTGCCAGCAGCCTACAGGGTCATGGGGAAAACATTCAGTACTTC. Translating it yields CASSLQGHGENIQYF.

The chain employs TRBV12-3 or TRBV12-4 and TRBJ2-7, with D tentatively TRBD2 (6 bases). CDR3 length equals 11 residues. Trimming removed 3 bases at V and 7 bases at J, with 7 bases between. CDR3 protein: CASSFGGEQYF. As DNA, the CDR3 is TGTGCCAGCAGTTTTGGGGGGGAGCAGTACTTC.

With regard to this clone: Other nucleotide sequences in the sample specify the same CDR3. CDR3 residues: CASSQDWNTGELFF. The CDR3 nucleotides read TGTGCCAGCAGCCAAGATTGGAACACCGGGGAGCTGTTTTTT. The gene calls are TRBV14 and TRBJ2-2; D is undetermined. The CDR3 consists of 14 residues. V was shortened by 0 bases and J by 1 base, with 3 bases between the two germline ends. In germline, CDR1 is SGHDN, CDR2 FVKESK.

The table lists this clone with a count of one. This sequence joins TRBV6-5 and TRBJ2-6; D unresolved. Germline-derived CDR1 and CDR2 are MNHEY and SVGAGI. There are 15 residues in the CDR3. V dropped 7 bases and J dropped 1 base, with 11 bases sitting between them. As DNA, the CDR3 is TGTGCCAGCACCCTTGGGGTTTCTGGGGCCAACGTCCTGACTTTC. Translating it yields CASTLGVSGANVLTF.

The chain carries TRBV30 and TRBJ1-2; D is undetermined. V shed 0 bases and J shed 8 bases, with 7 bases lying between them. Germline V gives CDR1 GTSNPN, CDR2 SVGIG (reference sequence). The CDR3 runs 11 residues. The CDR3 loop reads CAWSVEFGYTF. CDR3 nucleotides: TGTGCCTGGAGTGTAGAGTTCGGCTACACCTTC.

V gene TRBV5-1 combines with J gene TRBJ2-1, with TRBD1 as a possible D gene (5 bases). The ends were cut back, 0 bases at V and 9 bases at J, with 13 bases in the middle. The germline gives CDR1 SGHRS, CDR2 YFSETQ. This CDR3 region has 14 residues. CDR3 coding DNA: TGCGCCAGCAGCTTGGGACAGAAGGAGAGTGAGCAGTTCTTC. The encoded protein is CASSLGQKESEQFF.

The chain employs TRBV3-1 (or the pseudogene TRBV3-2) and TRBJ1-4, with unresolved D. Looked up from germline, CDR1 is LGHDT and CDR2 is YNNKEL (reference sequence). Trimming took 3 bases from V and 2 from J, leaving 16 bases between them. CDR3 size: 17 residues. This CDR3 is CASSHRGRGVTNEKLFF. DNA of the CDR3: TGTGCCAGCAGCCATCGCGGTCGCGGGGTTACTAATGAAAAACTGTTTTTT.

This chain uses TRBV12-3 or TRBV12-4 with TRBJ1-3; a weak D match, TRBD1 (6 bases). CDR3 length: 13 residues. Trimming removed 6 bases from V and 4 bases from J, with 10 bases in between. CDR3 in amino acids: CASSDGQGNTIYF. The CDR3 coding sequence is TGTGCCAGCAGCGATGGACAGGGAAACACCATATATTTT.

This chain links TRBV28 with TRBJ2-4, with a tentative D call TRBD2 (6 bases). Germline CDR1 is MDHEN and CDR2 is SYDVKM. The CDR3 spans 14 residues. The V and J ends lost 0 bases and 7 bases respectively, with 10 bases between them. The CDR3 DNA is TGTGCCAGCAGTTTATGGAGGGAGGAGAACATTCAGTACTTC. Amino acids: CASSLWREENIQYF.

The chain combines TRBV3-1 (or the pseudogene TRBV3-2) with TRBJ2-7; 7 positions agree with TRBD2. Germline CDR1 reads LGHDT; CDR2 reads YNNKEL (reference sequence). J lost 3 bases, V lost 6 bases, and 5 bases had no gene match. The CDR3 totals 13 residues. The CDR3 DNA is TGTGCCAGCAGGCCGGCGGGGGTCTACGAGCAGTACTTC. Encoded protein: CASRPAGVYEQYF.

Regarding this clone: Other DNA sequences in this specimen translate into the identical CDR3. Here the CDR3 DNA reads TGTGCCAGCAGTTACGCAGGGACCGGGGAGCTGTTTTTT. Residues: CASSYAGTGELFF. V is TRBV6-5 and J is TRBJ2-2; tentatively, D is TRBD1 (5 bases). The CDR3 has 13 residues. Germline values: CDR1 MNHEY, CDR2 SVGAGI. The V end was cut by 2 bases, the J end by 5 bases, with 6 bases between.

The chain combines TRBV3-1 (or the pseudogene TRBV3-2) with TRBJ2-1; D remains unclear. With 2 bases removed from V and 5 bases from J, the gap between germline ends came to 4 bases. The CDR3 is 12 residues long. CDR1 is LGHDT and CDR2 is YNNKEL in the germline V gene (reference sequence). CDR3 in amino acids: CASSQSDNEQFF. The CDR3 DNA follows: TGTGCCAGCAGCCAATCGGACAATGAGCAGTTCTTC.

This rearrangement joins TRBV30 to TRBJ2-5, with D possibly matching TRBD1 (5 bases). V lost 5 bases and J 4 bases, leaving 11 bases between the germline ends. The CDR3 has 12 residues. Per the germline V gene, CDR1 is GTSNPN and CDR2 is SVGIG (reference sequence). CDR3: CAWATGRETQYF. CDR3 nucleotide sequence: TGTGCCTGGGCTACAGGAAGAGAGACCCAGTACTTC.

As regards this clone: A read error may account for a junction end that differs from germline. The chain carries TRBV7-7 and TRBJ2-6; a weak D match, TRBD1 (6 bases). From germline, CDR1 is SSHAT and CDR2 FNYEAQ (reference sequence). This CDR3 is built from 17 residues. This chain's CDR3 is CASSPRTALSGANVLTF. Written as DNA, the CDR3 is TGTGCTAGCAGCCCCCGGACAGCACTCTCTGGGGCCAACGTCCTGACTTTC.

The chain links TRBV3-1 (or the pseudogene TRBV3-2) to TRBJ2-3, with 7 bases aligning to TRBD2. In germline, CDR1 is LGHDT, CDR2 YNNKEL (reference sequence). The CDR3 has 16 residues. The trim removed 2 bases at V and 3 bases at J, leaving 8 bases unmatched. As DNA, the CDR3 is TGTGCCAGCAGCCAATTACTAGCGTTTGGAACAGATACGCAGTATTTT. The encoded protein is CASSQLLAFGTDTQYF.

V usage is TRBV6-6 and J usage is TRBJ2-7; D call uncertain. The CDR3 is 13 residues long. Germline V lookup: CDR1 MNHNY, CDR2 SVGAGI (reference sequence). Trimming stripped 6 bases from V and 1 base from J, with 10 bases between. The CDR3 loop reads CASSRTESYEQYF. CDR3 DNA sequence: TGTGCCAGCAGCCGCACAGAATCCTACGAGCAGTACTTC.

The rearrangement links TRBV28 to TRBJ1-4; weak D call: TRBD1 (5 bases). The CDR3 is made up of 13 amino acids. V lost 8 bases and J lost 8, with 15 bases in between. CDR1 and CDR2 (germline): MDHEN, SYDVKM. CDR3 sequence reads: CASCGGAGEKLFF. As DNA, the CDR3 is TGTGCCAGCTGCGGCGGGGCGGGAGAAAAACTGTTTTTT.

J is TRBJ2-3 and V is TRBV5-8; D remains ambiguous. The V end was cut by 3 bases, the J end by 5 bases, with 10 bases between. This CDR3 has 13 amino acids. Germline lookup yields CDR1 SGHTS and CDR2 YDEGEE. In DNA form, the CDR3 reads TGTGCCAGCAGCTCCCGACTGAAAGATACGCAGTATTTT. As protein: CASSSRLKDTQYF.

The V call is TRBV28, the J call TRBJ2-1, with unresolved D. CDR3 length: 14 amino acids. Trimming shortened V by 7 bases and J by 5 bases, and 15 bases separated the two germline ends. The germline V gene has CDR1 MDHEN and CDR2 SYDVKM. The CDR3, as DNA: TGTGCCAGCACCCTCGGTGGTTGGGACAATGAGCAGTTCTTC. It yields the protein CASTLGGWDNEQFF.